The present entry profiles one T cell receptor beta chain with its context. What it binds is unknown. Reverse transcribing all isolated RNA meant expressed TCRB transcripts were sequenced. Average reads for naive, central memory and regulatory T cell samples were about 3.7 million. Some clones are missing from TCRdb's copy, which holds only in-frame ones; the method was immunoSEQ multiplex PCR. The sample holds hundreds of thousands of clones, around 28% seen once. These data are taken from a study of beta chain features in type 1 diabetes. Notes on the study in general: A moderate, significant TCRB CDR3 shortening appeared in type 1 diabetes across four CD4+ subsets. Among type 1 diabetes patients, VDJ junctions had fewer insertions and more deletions.

Sorted CD4+ subsets: naive, central memory, regulatory, stem cell-like memory (CD45RO/CCR7/CD25/CD127/CD95/CD27 panel). Trimming shortened V by 3 bases and J by 1 base, and 14 bases separated the two germline ends. The CDR3 sequence is 16 residues long. In germline, CDR1 is KGHSH, CDR2 LQKENI. The sequenced sample was naive CD4+ T cells from blood. This clonotype was sampled from a man aged 18 to 35 in good health. The chain carries TRBV18 and TRBJ2-3; D unresolved. The CDR3 bases are TGTGCCAGCTCACCCGTGAGGCCCCGTGGCACAGATACGCAGTATTTT. As protein: CASSPVRPRGTDTQYF.